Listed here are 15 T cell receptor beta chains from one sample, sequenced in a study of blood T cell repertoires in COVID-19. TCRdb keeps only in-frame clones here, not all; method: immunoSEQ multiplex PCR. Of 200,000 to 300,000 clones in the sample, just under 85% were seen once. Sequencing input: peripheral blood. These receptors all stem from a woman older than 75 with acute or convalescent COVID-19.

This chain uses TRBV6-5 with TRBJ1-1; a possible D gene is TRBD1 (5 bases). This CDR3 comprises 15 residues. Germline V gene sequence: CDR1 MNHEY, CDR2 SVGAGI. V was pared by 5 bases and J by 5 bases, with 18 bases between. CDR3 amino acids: CASSPGGTGKTEAFF. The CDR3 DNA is TGTGCCAGCAGTCCTGGGGGGACGGGAAAAACTGAAGCTTTCTTT.

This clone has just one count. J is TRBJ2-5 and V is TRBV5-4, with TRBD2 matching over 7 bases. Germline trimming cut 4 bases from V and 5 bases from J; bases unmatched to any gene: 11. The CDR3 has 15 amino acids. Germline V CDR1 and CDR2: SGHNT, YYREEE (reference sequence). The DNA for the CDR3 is TGTGCCAGCAGCCGAACCTTGGCGGGAGTGGAGACCCAGTACTTC. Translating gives CASSRTLAGVETQYF.

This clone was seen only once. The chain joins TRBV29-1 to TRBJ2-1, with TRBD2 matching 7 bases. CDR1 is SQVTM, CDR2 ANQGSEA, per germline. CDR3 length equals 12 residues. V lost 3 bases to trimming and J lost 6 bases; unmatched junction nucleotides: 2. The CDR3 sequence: CSVDPGGNEQFF. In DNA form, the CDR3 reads TGCAGCGTTGACCCGGGGGGCAATGAGCAGTTCTTC.

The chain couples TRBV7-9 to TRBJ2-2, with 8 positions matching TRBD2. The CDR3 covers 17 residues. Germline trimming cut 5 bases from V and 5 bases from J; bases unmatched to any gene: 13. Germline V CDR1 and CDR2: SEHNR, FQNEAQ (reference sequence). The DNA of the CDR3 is TGTGCCAGCAGCCCTTATCGGCAGCGGGAGAAAACCGGGGAGCTGTTTTTT. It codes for CASSPYRQREKTGELFF.

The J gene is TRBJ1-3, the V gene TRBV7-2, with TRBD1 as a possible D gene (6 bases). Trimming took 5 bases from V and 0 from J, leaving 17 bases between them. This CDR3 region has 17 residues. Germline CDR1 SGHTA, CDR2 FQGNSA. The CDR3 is CASSAHREPNSGNTIYF. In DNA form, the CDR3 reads TGTGCCAGCAGCGCCCACAGGGAGCCGAACTCTGGAAACACCATATATTTT.

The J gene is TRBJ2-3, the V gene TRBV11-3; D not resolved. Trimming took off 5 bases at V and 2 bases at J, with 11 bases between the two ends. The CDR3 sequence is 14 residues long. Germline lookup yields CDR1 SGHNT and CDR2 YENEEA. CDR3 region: CASSPDLNTDTQYF. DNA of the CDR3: TGTGCCAGCAGCCCAGACTTAAACACAGATACGCAGTATTTT. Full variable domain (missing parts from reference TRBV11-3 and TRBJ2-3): EAGVVQSPRYKIIEKKQPVAFWCNPISGHNTLYWYLQNLGQGPELLIRYENEEAVDDSQLPKDRFSAERLKGVDSTLKIQPAELGDSAVYLCASSPDLNTDTQYFGPGTRLTVL.

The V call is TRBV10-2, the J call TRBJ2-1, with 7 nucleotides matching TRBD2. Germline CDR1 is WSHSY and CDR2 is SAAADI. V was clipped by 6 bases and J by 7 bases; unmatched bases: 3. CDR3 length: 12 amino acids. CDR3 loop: CASRYSGNEQFF. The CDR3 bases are TGCGCCAGCAGATATAGCGGGAATGAGCAGTTCTTC.

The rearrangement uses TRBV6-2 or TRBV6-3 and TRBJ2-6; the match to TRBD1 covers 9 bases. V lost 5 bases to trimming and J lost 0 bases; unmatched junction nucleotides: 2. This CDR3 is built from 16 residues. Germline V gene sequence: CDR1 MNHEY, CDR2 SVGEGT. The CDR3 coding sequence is TGTGCCAGCAGTGAGACAGGGGGCTCTGGGGCCAACGTCCTGACTTTC. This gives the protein CASSETGGSGANVLTF.

The CDR3 loop reads CASSTTSGANVLTF. The CDR3 DNA is TGTGCCAGTAGTACTACCTCTGGGGCCAACGTCCTGACTTTC. The chain couples TRBV19 to TRBJ2-6; D unclear. Germline V lookup: CDR1 LNHDA, CDR2 SQIVND (reference sequence). V was pared by 4 bases and J by 0 bases, with 4 bases between. The CDR3 is made up of 14 amino acids.

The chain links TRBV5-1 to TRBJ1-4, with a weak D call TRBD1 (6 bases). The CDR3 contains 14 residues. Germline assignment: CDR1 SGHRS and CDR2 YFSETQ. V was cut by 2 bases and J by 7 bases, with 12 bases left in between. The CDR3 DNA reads TGCGCCAGCAGCTTATCGGGGGGCGTTGAAAAACTGTTTTTT. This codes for CASSLSGGVEKLFF.

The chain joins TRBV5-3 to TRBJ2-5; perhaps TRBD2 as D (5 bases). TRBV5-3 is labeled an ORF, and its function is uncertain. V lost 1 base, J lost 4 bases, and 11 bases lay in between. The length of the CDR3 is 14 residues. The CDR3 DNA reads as TGTGCCAGAAGCTTGCTTGAGGGCTCAGAGACCCAGTACTTC. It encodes CARSLLEGSETQYF.

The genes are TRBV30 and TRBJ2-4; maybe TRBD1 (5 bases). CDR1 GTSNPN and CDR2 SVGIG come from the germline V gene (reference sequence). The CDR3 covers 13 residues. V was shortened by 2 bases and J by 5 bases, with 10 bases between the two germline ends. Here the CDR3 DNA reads TGTGCCTGGAGTCGGCAGGGCCAAAACATTCAGTACTTC. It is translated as CAWSRQGQNIQYF.

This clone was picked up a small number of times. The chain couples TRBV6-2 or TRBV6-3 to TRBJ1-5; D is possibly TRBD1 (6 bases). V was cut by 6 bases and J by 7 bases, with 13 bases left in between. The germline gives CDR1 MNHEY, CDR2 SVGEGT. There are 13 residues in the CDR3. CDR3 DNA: TGTGCCAGCAGCGGCAGGGGCGGCCAGCCCCAGCATTTT. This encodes CASSGRGGQPQHF.

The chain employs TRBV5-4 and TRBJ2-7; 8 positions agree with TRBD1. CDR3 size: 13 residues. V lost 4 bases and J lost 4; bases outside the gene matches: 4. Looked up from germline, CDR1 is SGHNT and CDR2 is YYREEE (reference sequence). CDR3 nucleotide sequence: TGTGCCAGCAGCATGAACAGGGGGTACGAGCAGTACTTC. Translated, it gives CASSMNRGYEQYF.

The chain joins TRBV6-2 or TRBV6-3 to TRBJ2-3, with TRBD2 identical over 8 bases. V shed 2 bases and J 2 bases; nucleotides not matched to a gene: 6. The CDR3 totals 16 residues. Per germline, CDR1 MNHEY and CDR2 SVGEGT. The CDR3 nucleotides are TGTGCCAGCAGTTACGGGGCTAGCGGGTTCACAGATACGCAGTATTTT. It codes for CASSYGASGFTDTQYF.